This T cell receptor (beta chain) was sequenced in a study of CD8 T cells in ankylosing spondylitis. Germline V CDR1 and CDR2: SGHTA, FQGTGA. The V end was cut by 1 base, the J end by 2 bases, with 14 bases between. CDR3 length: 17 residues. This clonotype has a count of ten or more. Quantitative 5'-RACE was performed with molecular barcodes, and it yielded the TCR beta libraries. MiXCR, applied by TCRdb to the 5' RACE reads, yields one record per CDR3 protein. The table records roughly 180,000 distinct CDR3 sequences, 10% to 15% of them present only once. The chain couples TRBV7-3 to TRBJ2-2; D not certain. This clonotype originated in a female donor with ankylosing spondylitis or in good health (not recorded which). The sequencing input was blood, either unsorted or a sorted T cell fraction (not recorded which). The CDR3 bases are TGTGCCAGCAGCTTAATGGGGATCGGATCTAACACCGGGGAGCTGTTTTTT. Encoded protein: CASSLMGIGSNTGELFF.